This T cell receptor (beta chain) stems from a study of cytomegalovirus exposure and HLA in healthy donors. Study findings and constraints: Donors were assumed by presence/absence analyses to have roughly uniform sequencing depth. Later on, an analysis tied 15,000 to 20,000 TCR beta sequences to HLA alleles at 0.05 false discovery rate. Relative to equally common others, HLA-associated TCR beta chains showed greater clonal expansion in a later analysis.

The PCR contained 60 Vbeta and 13 Jbeta primers. The protocol was immunoSEQ multiplex PCR, while the TCRdb copy is restricted to in-frame clones and leaves out a portion. The sample shows 150,000 or so clones, approximately 77% of them seen only once. The V end lost 2 bases, the J end lost 5 bases, and 16 bases lay between the germline ends. The CDR3 contains 16 residues. The V gene's germline CDR1 is MGHRA and CDR2 YSYEKL. With respect to this clone: Its antigen is as yet unknown.

Specimen: PBMCs. The TCR originated in a man aged 45-65 years in good health and CMV-seropositive. The rearrangement joins TRBV4-1 to TRBJ2-1; TRBD2 is a possible D gene (6 bases). CDR3 protein: CASSQIGRGNNNEQFF. The CDR3, as DNA: TGCGCCAGCAGCCAAATTGGACGGGGGAACAACAATGAGCAGTTCTTC.